The following is a TCR beta chain sequence with its context. The CDR3 runs to 16 residues. Trimming stripped 4 bases from V and 3 bases from J, with 15 bases between. Germline loops: CDR1 MGHDK, CDR2 SYGVNS. CDR3 regions were amplified by Arm-PCR using iRepertoire HTBI primers to build TCR beta libraries. Source study methods: Samples revealed 62 TRBV and some 15 TRBJ segments. TCRdb used MiXCR to reprocess the multiplex PCR reads, holding one entry per CDR3 protein. TCRdb, not the original authors, processed these V and J calls. The repertoire holds roughly 700,000 distinct CDR3 sequences, with 30% as singletons. The sample belongs to a study of regulatory T cells in long-lasting Graves disease. Time point indicated: persistent/refractory GD, antithyroid drugs over 5 years with positive TRAb. The authors made the TCR library using RNA they extracted from PBMCs. Graves' disease diagnoses used American Thyroid Association guidelines.

This TCR derives from a female donor with Graves disease. Sequencing was performed on peripheral blood mononuclear cells (PBMCs), taken when the disease was refractory, from a patient treated with antithyroid drugs. V and J are TRBV25-1 and TRBJ2-2; tentative D call: TRBD1 (6 bases). The CDR3 DNA is TGTGCCAGCAGTGCACCTTACAGGGATCACACCGGGGAGCTGTTTTTT. Translated: CASSAPYRDHTGELFF.